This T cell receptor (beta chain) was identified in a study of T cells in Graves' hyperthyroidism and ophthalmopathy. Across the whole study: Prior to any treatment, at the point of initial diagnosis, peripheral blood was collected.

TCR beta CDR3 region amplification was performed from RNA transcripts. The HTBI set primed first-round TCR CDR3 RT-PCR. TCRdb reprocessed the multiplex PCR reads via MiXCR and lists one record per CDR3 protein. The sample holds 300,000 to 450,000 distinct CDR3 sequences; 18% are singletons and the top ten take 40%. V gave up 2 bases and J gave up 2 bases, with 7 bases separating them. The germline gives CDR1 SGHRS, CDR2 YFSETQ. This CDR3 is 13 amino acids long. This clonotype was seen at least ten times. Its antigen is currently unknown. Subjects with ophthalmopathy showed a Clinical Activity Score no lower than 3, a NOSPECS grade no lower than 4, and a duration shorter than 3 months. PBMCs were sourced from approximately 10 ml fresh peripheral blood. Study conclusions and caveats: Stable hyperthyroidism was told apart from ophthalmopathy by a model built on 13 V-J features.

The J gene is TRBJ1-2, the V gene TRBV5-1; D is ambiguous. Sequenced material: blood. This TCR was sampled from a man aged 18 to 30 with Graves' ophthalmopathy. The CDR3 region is CASSFEQNYGYTF. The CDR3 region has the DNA TGCGCCAGCAGCTTCGAACAGAACTATGGCTACACCTTC.